Included here is one T cell receptor beta chain sequence, with context. The data are from a study of T cell responses to AZD1222 COVID-19 vaccine. TCRdb's table, derived via immunoSEQ multiplex PCR, lists solely in-frame clones and lacks some. Among tens of thousands of clones listed, roughly 85% were seen once. The sample here was peripheral blood, taken on day 0 of AZD1222 vaccination. The receptor's source is an adult in good health.

Written as DNA, the CDR3 is TGTGCCAGCAGCTTCGGGGGACCCGAAGCTTTCTTT. As protein: CASSFGGPEAFF. The chain carries TRBV11-2 and TRBJ1-1, with a tentative D call TRBD1 (5 bases). The CDR3 runs to 12 residues. Trimming removed 3 bases at V and 8 bases at J, with 10 bases between. CDR1 is SGHAT, CDR2 FQNNGV, per germline.